This record covers a single T cell receptor (beta chain). Its recognized antigen is unknown. Base qualities were left out, and no much larger clone turns up one base away. Other nucleotide sequences in the sample specify the same CDR3. Patients with melanoma were used as donors. Spanning cysteine to phenylalanine, the CDR3 consists of 13 amino acids. Only the CDR3 region is kept as DNA, spanning 39 bases read in frame from base 1. At the junction V is shortened by 0 bases and J by 6 bases, with 9 bases in between. Looking up the germline V gene (reference sequence) yields CDR1 GTSNPN and CDR2 SVGIG. Library creation used the immunoSEQ multiplex PCR assay. TCRdb holds this immuneACCESS table with in-frame rearrangements only. Some clones are missing; in checked studies, unresolved V genes explain under half, and the rest has no known cause. The sample table records more than 9,500 clones; about 73% of these occur just once. 24% of the sample lies in the top ten.

The data originate from a study of CD4+ T cells in melanoma (dated by TCRdb to between 2021 and 2024). As for the study more broadly: The study examined neoantigen-specific CD4+ T cells in human melanoma.

On the study overall, not on this receptor specifically: The report described a correlation between neoantigen-specific CD4+ T cells and the function of CD8+ T cells, macrophages and B cells. Neoantigen-specific CD4+ T cells in melanoma were reported to have a range of differentiation states.

The chain was built from TRBV30 and TRBJ1-5, with no confident D gene call. The sequence came from a human donor with melanoma. The source material was tumor tissue. The CDR3: CAWSVAGSQPQHF. The sequence in DNA is TGTGCCTGGAGTGTAGCGGGCTCTCAGCCCCAGCATTTT.